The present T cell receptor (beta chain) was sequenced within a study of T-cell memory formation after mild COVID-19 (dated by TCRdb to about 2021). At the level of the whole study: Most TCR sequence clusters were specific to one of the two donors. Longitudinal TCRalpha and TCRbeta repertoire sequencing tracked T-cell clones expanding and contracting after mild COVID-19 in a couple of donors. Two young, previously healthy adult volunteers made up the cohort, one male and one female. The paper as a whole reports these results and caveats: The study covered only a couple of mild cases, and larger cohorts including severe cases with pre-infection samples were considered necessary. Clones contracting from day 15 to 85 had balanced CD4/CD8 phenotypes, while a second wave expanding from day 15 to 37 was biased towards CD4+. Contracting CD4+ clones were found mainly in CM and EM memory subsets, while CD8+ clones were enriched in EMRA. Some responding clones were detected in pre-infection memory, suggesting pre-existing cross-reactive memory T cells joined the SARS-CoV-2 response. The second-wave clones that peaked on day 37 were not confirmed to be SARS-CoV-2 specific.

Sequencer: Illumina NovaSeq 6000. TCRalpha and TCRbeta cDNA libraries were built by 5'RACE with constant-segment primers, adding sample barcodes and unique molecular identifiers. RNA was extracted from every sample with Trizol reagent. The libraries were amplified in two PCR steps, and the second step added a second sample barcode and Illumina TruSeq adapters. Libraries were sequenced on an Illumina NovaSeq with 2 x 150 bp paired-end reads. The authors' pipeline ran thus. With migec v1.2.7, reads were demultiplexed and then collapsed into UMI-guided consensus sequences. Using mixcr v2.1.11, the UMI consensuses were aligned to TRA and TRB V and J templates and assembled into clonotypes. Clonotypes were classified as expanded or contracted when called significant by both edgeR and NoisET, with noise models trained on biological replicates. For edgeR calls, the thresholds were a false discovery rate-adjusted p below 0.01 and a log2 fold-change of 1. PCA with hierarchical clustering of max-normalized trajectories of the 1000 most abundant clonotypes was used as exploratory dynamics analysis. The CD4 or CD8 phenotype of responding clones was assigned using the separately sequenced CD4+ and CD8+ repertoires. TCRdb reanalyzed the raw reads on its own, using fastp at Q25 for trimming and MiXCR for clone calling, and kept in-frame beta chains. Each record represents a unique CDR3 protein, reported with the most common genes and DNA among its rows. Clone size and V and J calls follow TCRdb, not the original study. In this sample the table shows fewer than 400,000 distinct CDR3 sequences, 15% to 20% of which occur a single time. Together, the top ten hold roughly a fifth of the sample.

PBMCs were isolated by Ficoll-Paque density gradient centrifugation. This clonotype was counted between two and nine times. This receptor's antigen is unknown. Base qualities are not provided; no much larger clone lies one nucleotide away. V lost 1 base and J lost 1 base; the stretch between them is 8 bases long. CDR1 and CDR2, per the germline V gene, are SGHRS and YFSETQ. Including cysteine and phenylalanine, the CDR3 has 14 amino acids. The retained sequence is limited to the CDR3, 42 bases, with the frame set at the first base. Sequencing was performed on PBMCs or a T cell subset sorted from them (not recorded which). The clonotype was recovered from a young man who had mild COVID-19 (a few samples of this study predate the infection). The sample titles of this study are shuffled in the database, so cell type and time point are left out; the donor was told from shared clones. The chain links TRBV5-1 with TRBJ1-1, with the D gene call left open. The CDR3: CASSLFDGNTEAFF. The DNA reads TGCGCCAGCAGCTTGTTTGATGGGAACACTGAAGCTTTCTTT.